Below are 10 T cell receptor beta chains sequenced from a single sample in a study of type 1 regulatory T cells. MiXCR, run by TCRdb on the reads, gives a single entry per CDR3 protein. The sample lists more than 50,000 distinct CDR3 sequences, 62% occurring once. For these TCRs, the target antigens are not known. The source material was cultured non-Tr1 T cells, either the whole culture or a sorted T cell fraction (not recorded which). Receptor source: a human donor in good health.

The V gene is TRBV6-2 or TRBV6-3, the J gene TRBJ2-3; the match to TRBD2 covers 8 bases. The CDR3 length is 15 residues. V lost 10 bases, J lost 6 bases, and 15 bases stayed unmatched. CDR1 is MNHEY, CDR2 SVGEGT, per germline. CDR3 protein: CATWTLIAGLDTQYF. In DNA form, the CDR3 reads TGTGCCACCTGGACCCTAATAGCGGGACTCGATACGCAGTATTTT.

Here the CDR3 DNA reads TGTGCCAGCAGTGACCCCAGCGTTATGAACACTGAAGCTTTCTTT. It encodes CASSDPSVMNTEAFF. The chain uses TRBV6-1 and TRBJ1-1; D is uncertain. Deletions cut 3 bases from V and 0 bases from J, with 11 bases between. Germline V gene lookup returns CDR1 MNHNS and CDR2 SASEGT. This CDR3 is 15 amino acids long.

This CDR3 reads CASSQEGLLTGELFF. In nucleotides, the CDR3 is TGTGCCAGCAGCCAGGAGGGACTTCTCACCGGGGAGCTGTTTTTT. The chain carries TRBV3-1 and TRBJ2-2; a possible D gene is TRBD2 (6 bases). The germline V and J ends were trimmed by 3 bases and 4 bases, with 12 bases remaining between them. The CDR3 is 15 residues long. Germline CDR1 reads LGHDT; CDR2 reads YNNKEL (reference sequence).

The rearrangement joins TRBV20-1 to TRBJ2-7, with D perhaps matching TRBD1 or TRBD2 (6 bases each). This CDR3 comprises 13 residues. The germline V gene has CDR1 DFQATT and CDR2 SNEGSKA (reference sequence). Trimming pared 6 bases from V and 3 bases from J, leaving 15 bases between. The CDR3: CSAEDRTIYEQYF. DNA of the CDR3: TGCAGTGCCGAAGACAGGACTATCTACGAGCAGTACTTC.

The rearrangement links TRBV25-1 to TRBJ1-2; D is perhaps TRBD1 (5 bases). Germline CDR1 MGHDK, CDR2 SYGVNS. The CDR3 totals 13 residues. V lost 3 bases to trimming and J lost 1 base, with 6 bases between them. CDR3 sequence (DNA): TGTGCCAGCAGTGAGGGACTTAACTATGGCTACACCTTC. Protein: CASSEGLNYGYTF.

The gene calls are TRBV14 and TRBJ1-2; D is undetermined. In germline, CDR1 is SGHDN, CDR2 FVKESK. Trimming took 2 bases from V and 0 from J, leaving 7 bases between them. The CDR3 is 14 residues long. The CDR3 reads CASSQHSSNYGYTF. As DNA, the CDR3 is TGTGCCAGCAGCCAACACAGCTCTAACTATGGCTACACCTTC.

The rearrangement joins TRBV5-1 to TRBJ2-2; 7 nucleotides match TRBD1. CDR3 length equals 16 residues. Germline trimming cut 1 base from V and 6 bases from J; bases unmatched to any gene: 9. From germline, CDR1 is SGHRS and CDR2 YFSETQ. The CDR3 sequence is CASSLSGRGSPGELFF. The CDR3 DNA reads TGCGCCAGCAGCTTGAGTGGCAGGGGGAGTCCCGGGGAGCTGTTTTTT.

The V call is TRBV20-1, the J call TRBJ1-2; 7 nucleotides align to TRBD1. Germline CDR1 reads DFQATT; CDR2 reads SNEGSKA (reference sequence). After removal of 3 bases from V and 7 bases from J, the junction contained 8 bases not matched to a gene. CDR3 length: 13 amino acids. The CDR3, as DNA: TGCAGTGCTAGGAAGGGGGCGGATGGTGGCTACACCTTC. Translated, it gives CSARKGADGGYTF.

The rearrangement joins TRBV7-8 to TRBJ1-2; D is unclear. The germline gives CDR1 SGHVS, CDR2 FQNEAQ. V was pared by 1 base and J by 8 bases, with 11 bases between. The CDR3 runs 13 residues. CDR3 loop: CASSLEVGVGYTF. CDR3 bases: TGTGCCAGCAGCTTAGAGGTCGGGGTAGGCTACACCTTC. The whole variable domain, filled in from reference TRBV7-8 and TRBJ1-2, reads GAGVSQSPRYKVAKRGQDVALRCDPISGHVSLFWYQQALGQGPEFLTYFQNEAQLDKSGLPSDRFFAERPEGSVSTLKIQRTQQEDSAVYLCASSLEVGVGYTFGSGTRLTVV.

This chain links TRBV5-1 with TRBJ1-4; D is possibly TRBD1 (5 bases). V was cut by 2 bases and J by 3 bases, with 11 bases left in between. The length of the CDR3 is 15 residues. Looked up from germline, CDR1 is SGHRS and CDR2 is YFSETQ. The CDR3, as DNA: TGCGCCAGCAGCTTAAATGGGGGAGCTAATGAAAAACTGTTTTTT. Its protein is CASSLNGGANEKLFF.